One T cell receptor beta chain is described in this entry. Its antigen is still unknown. Time point noted: recipient sample about 28 days before transplant, after cytoreduction. Recipient blood drawn about 28 days pretransplant and days 30, 100, 180 after. The repertoire was sequenced with immunoSEQ multiplex PCR; TCRdb's copy has only in-frame clones and lacks some. Of approximately 80,000 clones listed, about 96% were seen once; the top ten hold roughly 1.7%. This entry comes from a study of T cell clonotyping in hematopoietic cell transplantation. Across the whole study: Cytoreduction preceded collection of pretransplant recipient samples. Overall study findings and caveats: Pathologically expanded recipient clonotypes increased progressively from day 30 to day 180 as diversity fell. Without cell sorting, CD4 versus CD8 contributions remain unresolved.

The CDR3 totals 14 residues. V shed 7 bases, J shed 6 bases, and the junction held 7 bases outside the gene matches. Germline V CDR1 and CDR2: SGHRS, YFSETQ. The sequence was collected from a woman aged 45-59 years with acute myeloid leukemia. Some clones in this sample may be carry-over from other donors' samples. The sequencing here drew on peripheral blood mononuclear cells, taken before stem cell transplant. This rearrangement joins TRBV5-1 to TRBJ2-2, with 9 bases fitting TRBD2. CDR3: CASSPWTSAGELFF. CDR3 DNA: TGCGCCAGCTCCCCCTGGACTAGCGCCGGGGAGCTGTTTTTT.